At least ten counts were recorded for the clone carrying this TCR beta chain. Its target is unknown. Preparing the TCRbeta library involved the use of unique molecular identifiers. Via MiXCR, TCRdb re-called the PCR reads, giving one row per CDR3 protein. The sample lists fewer than 550,000 distinct CDR3 sequences, about 10% occurring once. This sample is part of a study of T-cell reconstitution after alpha-beta-depleted transplantation in children. The study's findings and limits: T-cell numbers and diversity, one year after transplant, stemmed largely from T cells that were newly produced. High day-60 TCRbeta diversity in some patients came from surviving recipient T cells and thymic progenitors. Expanded clones from the graft, numbering several hundred, reportedly supplied alpha-beta T cells about two months after transplant.

This CDR3 comprises 14 residues. Germline values: CDR1 SGHRS, CDR2 YFSETQ. After removal of 5 bases from V and 0 bases from J, the junction contained 3 bases not matched to a gene. The TCR comes from a child aged 2 to 15 with inherited bone marrow failure, due to receive a stem cell transplant. This chain connects TRBV5-1 to TRBJ2-7; 9 bases fit TRBD2. The specimen comprised PBMCs, sampled before TCRalphabeta/CD19-depleted stem cell transplant. CDR3 bases: TGCGCCAGCAGAACTAGCGGGCCCTCCTACGAGCAGTACTTC. This sequence encodes CASRTSGPSYEQYF.